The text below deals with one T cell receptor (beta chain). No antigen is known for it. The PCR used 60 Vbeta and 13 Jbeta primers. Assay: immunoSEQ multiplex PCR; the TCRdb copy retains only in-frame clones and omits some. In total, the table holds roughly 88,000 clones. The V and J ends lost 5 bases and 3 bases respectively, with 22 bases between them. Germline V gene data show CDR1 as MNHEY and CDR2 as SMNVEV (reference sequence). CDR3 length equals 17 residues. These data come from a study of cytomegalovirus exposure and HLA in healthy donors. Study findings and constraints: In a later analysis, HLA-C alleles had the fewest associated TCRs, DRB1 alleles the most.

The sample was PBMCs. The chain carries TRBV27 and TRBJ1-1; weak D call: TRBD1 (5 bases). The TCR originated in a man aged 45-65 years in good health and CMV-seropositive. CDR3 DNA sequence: TGTGCCAGCAGTCCGATATCGGGGGTGGGTGGGCACACTGAAGCTTTCTTT. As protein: CASSPISGVGGHTEAFF.